The T cell receptor beta chain described here comes from a study of cytomegalovirus exposure and HLA in healthy donors. In this sample, this clone turned up once. Its specificity is unknown. The study, taken as a whole, reports: It was reportedly the case that the classifier diagnosed cytomegalovirus status with high specificity and sensitivity.

Method: immunoSEQ multiplex PCR; TCRdb's copy keeps in-frame clones and lacks some. This table has some 260,000 clones, roughly 87% appearing once. The CDR3 length is 14 residues. Trimming took off 4 bases at V and 10 bases at J, with 19 bases between the two ends. Germline CDR1 is MNHNS and CDR2 is SASEGT. The chain recombines TRBV6-1 with TRBJ1-2; D not certain. The specimen sequenced was PBMCs. This TCR was recovered from a man aged 18 to 30 in good health and CMV-seropositive. In DNA, the CDR3 is TGTGCCAGCAGTGCCCGTATACTTTTCCCACTCTACACCTTC. Translation gives CASSARILFPLYTF.